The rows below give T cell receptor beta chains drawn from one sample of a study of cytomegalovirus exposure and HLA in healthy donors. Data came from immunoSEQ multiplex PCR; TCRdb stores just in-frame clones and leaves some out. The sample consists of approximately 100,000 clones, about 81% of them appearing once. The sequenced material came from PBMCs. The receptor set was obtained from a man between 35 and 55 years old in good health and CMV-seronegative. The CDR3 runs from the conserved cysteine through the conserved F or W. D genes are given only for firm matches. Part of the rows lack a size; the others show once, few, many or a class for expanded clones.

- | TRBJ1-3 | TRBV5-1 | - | TGCGCCAGCAGCCAGGACAGTGCCTCTGGAGACACCATATATTTT | CASSQDSASGDTIYF
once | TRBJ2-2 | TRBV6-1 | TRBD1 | TGTGCCAGCCCACAGGGGTTGACCGGGGAGCCGTTTTTT | CASPQGLTGEPFF
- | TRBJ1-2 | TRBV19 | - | TGTGCCACCACGCCCGAACGGGTTGCCTCCCGCCGCACCTTC | CATTPERVASRRTF
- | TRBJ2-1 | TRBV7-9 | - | TGTGCCAGCAGCTTACCCGGGGTTTACAATGAGCAGTTCTTC | CASSLPGVYNEQFF
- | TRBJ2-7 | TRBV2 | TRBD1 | TGTGCCAGCAGTGGTCCGAAATCGGACAGGAGCGACGAGCAGTACTTC | CASSGPKSDRSDEQYF
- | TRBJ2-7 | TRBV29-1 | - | TGCAGCGCATCCGGGACAAACTACGAGCAGTACTTC | CSASGTNYEQYF
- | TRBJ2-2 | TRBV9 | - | TGTGCCAGCAGCGTAGCTGATAGACGGGGCACCGGGGAGCTGTTTTTT | CASSVADRRGTGELFF
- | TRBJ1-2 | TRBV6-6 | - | TGTGCCAGCAGTCGTCAACAGGGTTCGGGCTACACCTTC | CASSRQQGSGYTF
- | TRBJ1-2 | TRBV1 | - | TGCACCAGCAGCGGAACCCGGACAGGGGAAGGCGGCTACACCTTC | CTSSGTRTGEGGYTF
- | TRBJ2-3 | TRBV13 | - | TGTGCCAGCAGCCGACCCGACAGTATAATCACAGATACGCAGTATTTT | CASSRPDSIITDTQYF
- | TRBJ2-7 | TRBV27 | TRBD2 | TGTGCCAGCAGCCCCCGGTGGTCTAGCGGGGTCTCCTACGAGCAGTACTTC | CASSPRWSSGVSYEQYF
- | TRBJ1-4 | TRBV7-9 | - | TGTTCCAGCGGGGCGGAAAATGAAAAACTGTTTTTT | CSSGAENEKLFF
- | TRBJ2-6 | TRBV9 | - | TGTGCCAGCAGCGCGCGCTGGGGGCTCTCTGGGGCCAACGTCCTGACTTTC | CASSARWGLSGANVLTF
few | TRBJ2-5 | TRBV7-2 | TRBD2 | TGTGCCAGCAGCTCACTAGCGGGGGGTGGGGAGACCCAGTACTTC | CASSSLAGGGETQYF
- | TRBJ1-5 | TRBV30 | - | TGTGCCTGGAGACCCCAGGGGACGGATCAGCCCCAGCATTTT | CAWRPQGTDQPQHF
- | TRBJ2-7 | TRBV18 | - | TGTGCCAGCTCACCTTTGGGGAGAGCCTCTAACGAGCAGTACTTC | CASSPLGRASNEQYF
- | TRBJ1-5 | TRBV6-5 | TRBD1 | TGTGCCAGCAGTACAGGGGGCAATCAGCCCCAGCATTTT | CASSTGGNQPQHF
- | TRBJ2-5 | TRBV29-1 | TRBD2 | TGCAGCACTGGGACTAGCGGATCGGTGGAGACCCAGTACTTC | CSTGTSGSVETQYF
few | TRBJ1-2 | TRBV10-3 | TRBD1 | TGTGCCATCAGTGAGGCCTACAGACAGGGGGATAACTATGGCTACACCTTC | CAISEAYRQGDNYGYTF
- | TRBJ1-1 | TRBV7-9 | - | TGTGCCAGCAGCTTAGATTTGCAGATGAACACTGAAGCTTTCTTT | CASSLDLQMNTEAFF
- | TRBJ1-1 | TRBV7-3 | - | TGTGCCAGCAGCTTAACTGGGGGGGGTGAAGCTTTCTTT | CASSLTGGGEAFF
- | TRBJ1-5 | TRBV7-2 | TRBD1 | TGTGCCAGCAGCGGCAATAGGGACAGGGGACACCAGCCCCAGCATTTT | CASSGNRDRGHQPQHF
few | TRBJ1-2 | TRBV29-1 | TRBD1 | TGCAGCGTTAAAAAGGGGGCAGGATTGAACTATGGCTACACCTTC | CSVKKGAGLNYGYTF
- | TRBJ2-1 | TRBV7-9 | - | TGTGCCAGCCAACCAGGGGAAGCCTACAATGAGCAGTTCTTC | CASQPGEAYNEQFF
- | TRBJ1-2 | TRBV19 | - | TGTGCCAGTAGTAAACCCGGGATGCCCTATGGCTACACCTTC | CASSKPGMPYGYTF
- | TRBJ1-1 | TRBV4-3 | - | TGCGCCAGCAGCCTAGGCGGAGTTACAGGGAGAACTGAAGCTTTCTTT | CASSLGGVTGRTEAFF
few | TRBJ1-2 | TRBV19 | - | TGTGCCAGTAGTATGTTTTTGGGGCGCGTGGATGGCTACACCTTC | CASSMFLGRVDGYTF
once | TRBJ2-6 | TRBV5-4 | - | TGTGCCAGCAGCTCAGACAGCTCTGGGGCCAACGTCCTGACTTTC | CASSSDSSGANVLTF
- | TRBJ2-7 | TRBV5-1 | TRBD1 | TGCGCCAGCAGCTTTTCGGGACAGACCTACGAGCAGTACTTC | CASSFSGQTYEQYF
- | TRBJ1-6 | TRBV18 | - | TGTGCCAGCTCACCACGCGGGCTTGATAATTCACCCCTCCACTTT | CASSPRGLDNSPLHF
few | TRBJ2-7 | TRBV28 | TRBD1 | TGTGCCAGCAGTTTATTGCCCGGGACAGGGGGTAGCGAGCAGTACTTC | CASSLLPGTGGSEQYF
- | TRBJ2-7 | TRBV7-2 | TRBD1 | TGTGCCAGCAGCCGTGGGACAGGGACGTACTACGAGCAGTACTTC | CASSRGTGTYYEQYF
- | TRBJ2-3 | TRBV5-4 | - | TGTGCCAGCAGCCCAGAAGTCGCAGATACGCAGTATTTT | CASSPEVADTQYF
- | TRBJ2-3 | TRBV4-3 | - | TGCGCCAGCAGCCAACGGCAGGGGACAGATACGCAGTATTTT | CASSQRQGTDTQYF
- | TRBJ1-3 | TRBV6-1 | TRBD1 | TGTGCCAGCAGAGTCGGACAGGGGAGGAACACCATATATTTT | CASRVGQGRNTIYF
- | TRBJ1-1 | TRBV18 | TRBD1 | TGTGCCAGCTCAGGGCAGGGGGCGACTGAAGCTTTCTTT | CASSGQGATEAFF
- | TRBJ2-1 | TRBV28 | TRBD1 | TGTGCCAGCATCCGAGGGGGCAGCTCCTACAATGAGCAGTTCTTC | CASIRGGSSYNEQFF
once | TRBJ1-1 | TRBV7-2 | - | TGTGCCAGCACCCTAGGACAGCTCGGCACTGAAGCTTTCTTT | CASTLGQLGTEAFF
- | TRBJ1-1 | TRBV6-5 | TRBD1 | TGTGCCAGCAGGAAAACAGGGGGCACTGAAGCTTTCTTT | CASRKTGGTEAFF
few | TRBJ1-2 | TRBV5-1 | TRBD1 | TGCGCCAGCAGCTCCAGGACAGGGAACTATGGCTACACCTTC | CASSSRTGNYGYTF
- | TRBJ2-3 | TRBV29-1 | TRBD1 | TGCAGCCACTCCGGGACAGGGGGCGCAGATACGCAGTATTTT | CSHSGTGGADTQYF
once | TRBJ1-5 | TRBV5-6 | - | TGTGCCAGCAGCTTCGGAACGGGGGACCAGCCCCAGCATTTT | CASSFGTGDQPQHF
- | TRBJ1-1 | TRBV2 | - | TGTGCCAGCAGTGGCGGGGCCGCGACTGAAGCTTTCTTT | CASSGGAATEAFF
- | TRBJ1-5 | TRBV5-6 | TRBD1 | TGTGCCAGCAGCACGATAAGTACAGGGGGCAATCAGCCCCAGCATTTT | CASSTISTGGNQPQHF
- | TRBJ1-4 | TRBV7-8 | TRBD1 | TGTGCCACCGGGACAGGGGAACTCGATGAAAAACTGTTTTTT | CATGTGELDEKLFF
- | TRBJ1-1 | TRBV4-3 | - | TGCGCCAGCAGCCAAGGTCGCGGGGGGCCGAACACTGAAGCTTTCTTT | CASSQGRGGPNTEAFF
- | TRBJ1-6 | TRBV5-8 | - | TGTGCCAGCAGCTTGGTGAGGTCTCGATCACCCCTCCACTTT | CASSLVRSRSPLHF
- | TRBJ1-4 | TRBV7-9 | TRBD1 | TGTTCCAGCAGCTTAACCTCCGGGACAGGGGGCCGAAAACTGTTTTTT | CSSSLTSGTGGRKLFF
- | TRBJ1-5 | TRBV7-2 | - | TGTGCCAGCAGCCCCCGCGCCGGGGAGGGTATGGGGCAGCCCCAGCATTTT | CASSPRAGEGMGQPQHF
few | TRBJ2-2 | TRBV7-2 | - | TGTGCCAGCAGCTCTACTCCGGGACTCCAAAACACCGGGGAGCTGTTTTTT | CASSSTPGLQNTGELFF